A single sample gave rise to the 5 T cell receptor beta chains below, sequenced in a study of tumor-infiltrating lymphocytes in oesophageal squamous cell carcinoma. From the PCR reads, TCRdb called clonotypes with MiXCR, one entry per CDR3 protein. The sample includes about 15,000 distinct CDR3 sequences, roughly half of them seen just once. Sample: esophageal tumor tissue. Receptors originate from a female donor with esophageal squamous cell carcinoma.

The chain joins TRBV12-3 or TRBV12-4 to TRBJ2-7; a weak D match, TRBD1 (7 bases). TRBJ2-5 matches the DNA end more closely, so the J call is doubtful. CDR3 length: 15 amino acids. The CDR3 DNA sequence: TGTGCCAGCAGTTTAACCTCAGGGGGGCAAGAGACCCAGTACTTC. Translating it yields CASSLTSGGQETQYF.

CDR3 sequence reads: CASRPESRGNTEAFF. CDR3 coding DNA: TGTGCCAGCAGGCCAGAATCTAGAGGGAACACTGAAGCTTTCTTT. The genes are TRBV7-2 and TRBJ1-1, with D unresolved. Germline loops: CDR1 SGHTA, CDR2 FQGNSA. V shed 6 bases and J shed 1 base, with 15 bases lying between them. The CDR3 has 15 amino acids.

In the case of this clonotype: Because it lacks the conserved phenylalanine or tryptophan at the end, this CDR3 is likely a read error. The DNA is left out, because the CDR3 cannot be placed on it with certainty; the CDR3 is given as TCRdb lists it. The CDR3 spells CASSLGTDRNIQYFGP. The rearrangement joins TRBV7-2 to TRBJ2-3; the D call TRBD1 from the table was never checked on the DNA. The CDR3 contains 16 residues when both ends are counted. The V gene's germline CDR1 is SGHTA and CDR2 FQGNSA.

This clonotype was seen a few times. The V call is TRBV7-3, the J call TRBJ2-1; 11 positions agree with TRBD1. TRBJ2-7 matches the DNA end more closely, so the J call is doubtful. Germline V CDR1 and CDR2: SGHTA, FQGTGA. The CDR3 extends over 14 amino acids. DNA of the CDR3: TGTGCCAGCAGCCGGGACAGGGGGAGCTACGAGCAGTACTTC. Protein: CASSRDRGSYEQYF.

V is TRBV7-3 and J is TRBJ2-5, with 8 bases identical to TRBD2. The closer fit of TRBJ2-1 to the DNA end suggests the J call may be wrong. Per the germline V gene, CDR1 is SGHTA and CDR2 is FQGTGA. This CDR3 region has 16 residues. Here the CDR3 DNA reads TGTGCCAGCAGCTTATTACCGGGACTAGGGAGGGATGAGCAGTTCTTC. Translated, it gives CASSLLPGLGRDEQFF.